Shown below are 8 T cell receptor beta chains from a single sample sequenced in a study of tumor and adjacent non-tumor tissue in lung cancer. No cell sorting was done before RNA was extracted from the tissue. A modified ARM-PCR protocol with three rounds of nested PCR amplified TCRbeta. TCRdb reanalysed the multiplex PCR reads using MiXCR and keeps one entry per CDR3 protein. Of more than 120,000 distinct CDR3 sequences listed, around two thirds are singletons. The sequencing input was lung tumor tissue. The receptors were sampled from a man between 60 and 75 years old with small cell lung cancer.

A few counts support this clonotype. V is TRBV5-5 and J is TRBJ2-5; D may correspond to TRBD1 or TRBD2 (6 bases each). Germline V gene data show CDR1 as SGHKS and CDR2 as YYEKEE (reference sequence). The V gene lost 4 bases and the J gene lost 2 bases, with 18 bases spanning the gap. This CDR3 spans 16 amino acids. The CDR3 DNA follows: TGTGCCAGCAGCGGGCGTGGGGGGCTGGGGCAAGAGACCCAGTACTTC. It translates to CASSGRGGLGQETQYF. The variable domain in full, completed from reference TRBV5-5 and TRBJ2-5, reads DAGVTQSPTHLIKTRGQQVTLRCSPISGHKSVSWYQQVLGQGPQFIFQYYEKEERGRGNFPDRFSARQFPNYSSELNVNALLLGDSALYLCASSGRGGLGQETQYFGPGTRLLVL.

In regard to this clonotype: At one of its ends the junction is not consistent with the germline gene, which may arise from a read error. CDR3 sequence (DNA): TGTGCCAACAGTTCTCAGGGGACCCAAGAGACTCAGTACTTC. This codes for CANSSQGTQETQYF. The chain carries TRBV6-5 and TRBJ2-5; possibly TRBD1 for D (6 bases). The CDR3 covers 14 residues. CDR1 and CDR2 from the germline V gene are MNHEY and SVGAGI.

Comments on this clonotype: This may stem from a read error, because a much larger clone lies one nucleotide away. This chain joins TRBV6-1 and TRBJ1-2; D gene uncertain. V was pared by 1 base and J by 8 bases, with 5 bases between. The CDR3 covers 11 residues. Germline CDR1 is MNHNS and CDR2 is SASEGT. The CDR3 region is CASSEVLGYTF. The CDR3 DNA reads as TGTGCCAGCAGTGAAGTTCTAGGCTACACCTTC.

The chain couples TRBV7-9 to TRBJ2-5; 9 bases are shared with TRBD2. The CDR3 is 16 amino acids. Germline CDR1 and CDR2: SEHNR and FQNEAQ (reference sequence). V lost 5 bases and J lost 4; bases outside the gene matches: 11. The chain's CDR3 is CASSAALAGWLETQYF. The CDR3 DNA follows: TGTGCCAGCAGCGCGGCTCTAGCGGGATGGCTAGAGACCCAGTACTTC.

The chain combines TRBV29-1 with TRBJ2-5; TRBD1 aligns across 8 bases. From germline, CDR1 is SQVTM and CDR2 ANQGSEA. This CDR3 has 15 amino acids. V shed 7 bases and J 2 bases; nucleotides not matched to a gene: 12. The CDR3 bases are TGCAGCGCAAATCCGGGACAGGAGAATCAAGAGACCCAGTACTTC. This sequence encodes CSANPGQENQETQYF.

Ten or more counts support this clonotype. This CDR3 reads CASSFIGRAASEQFF. The CDR3 coding sequence is TGTGCCAGCAGTTTCATCGGGAGGGCCGCTAGTGAGCAGTTCTTC. The chain joins TRBV12-3 or TRBV12-4 to TRBJ2-1, with 8 bases matching TRBD2. V was pared by 3 bases and J by 9 bases, with 10 bases of the junction left unmatched. The CDR3 is 15 amino acids.

About this clonotype itself: One end of the junction fails to match germline, which may point to a read error. V gene TRBV12-3 or TRBV12-4 combines with J gene TRBJ1-1; D unresolved. The CDR3 has 13 amino acids. The CDR3 DNA reads TGCTCCAGCAGTTTAATAGAGAACACTGAAGCTTTCTTT. Residues: CSSSLIENTEAFF.

The chain has TRBV29-1 and TRBJ2-3; TRBD2 aligns across 9 bases. The V segment lost 1 base and the J segment 6 bases; nucleotides outside the gene matches: 14. Germline lookup yields CDR1 SQVTM and CDR2 ANQGSEA. This CDR3 comprises 17 residues. CDR3 in amino acids: CSVEVGGSGRRADTQYF. Here the CDR3 DNA reads TGCAGCGTTGAAGTTGGTGGAAGCGGGAGGAGGGCGGATACGCAGTATTTT.